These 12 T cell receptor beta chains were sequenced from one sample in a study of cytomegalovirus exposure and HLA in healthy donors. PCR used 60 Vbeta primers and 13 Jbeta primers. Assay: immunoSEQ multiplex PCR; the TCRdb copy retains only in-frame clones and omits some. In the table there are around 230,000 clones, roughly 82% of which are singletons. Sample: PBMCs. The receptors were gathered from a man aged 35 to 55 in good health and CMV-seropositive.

The CDR3 protein is CASSPSSSGIQNEQFF. CDR3 coding DNA: TGCGCCAGCAGCCCTAGTAGTAGCGGGATTCAAAATGAGCAGTTCTTC. The rearrangement links TRBV10-1 to TRBJ2-1, with 8 bases that match TRBD2. Germline loops: CDR1 WNHNN, CDR2 SYGVQD (reference sequence). This CDR3 is built from 16 residues. V dropped 6 bases and J dropped 7; count of bases not matched to a gene: 14.

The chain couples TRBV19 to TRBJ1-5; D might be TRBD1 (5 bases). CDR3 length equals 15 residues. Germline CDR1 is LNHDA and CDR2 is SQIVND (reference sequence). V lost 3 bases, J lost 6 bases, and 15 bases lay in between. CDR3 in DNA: TGTGCCAGTAGTATTTCTTCAGGGAATGGTCAGCCCCAGCATTTT. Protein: CASSISSGNGQPQHF.

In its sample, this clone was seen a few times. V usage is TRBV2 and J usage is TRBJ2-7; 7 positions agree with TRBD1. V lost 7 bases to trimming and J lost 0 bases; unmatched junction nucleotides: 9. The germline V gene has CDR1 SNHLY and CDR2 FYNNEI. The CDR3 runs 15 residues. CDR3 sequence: CASMLNRGFSYEQYV. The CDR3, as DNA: TGTGCCAGCATGTTAAACAGGGGCTTCTCCTACGAGCAGTACGTC.

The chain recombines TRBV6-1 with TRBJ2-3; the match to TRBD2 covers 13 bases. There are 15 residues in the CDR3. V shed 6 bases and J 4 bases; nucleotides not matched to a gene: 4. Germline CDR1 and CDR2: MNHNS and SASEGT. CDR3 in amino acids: CASRRLAGGSDTQYF. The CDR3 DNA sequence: TGTGCCAGCAGGCGACTAGCGGGAGGCTCAGATACGCAGTATTTT.

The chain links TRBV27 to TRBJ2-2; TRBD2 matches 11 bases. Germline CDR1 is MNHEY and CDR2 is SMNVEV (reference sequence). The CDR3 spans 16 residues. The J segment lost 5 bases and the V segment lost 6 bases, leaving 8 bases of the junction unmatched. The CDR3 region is CASSPLAGGWTGELFF. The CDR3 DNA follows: TGTGCCAGCAGCCCCCTAGCGGGGGGTTGGACCGGGGAGCTGTTTTTT.

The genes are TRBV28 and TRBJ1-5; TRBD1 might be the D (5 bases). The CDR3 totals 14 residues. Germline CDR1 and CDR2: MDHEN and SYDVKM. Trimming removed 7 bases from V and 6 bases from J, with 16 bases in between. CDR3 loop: CASTNGGSSQPQHF. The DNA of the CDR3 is TGTGCCAGCACCAACGGGGGTTCGTCTCAGCCCCAGCATTTT.

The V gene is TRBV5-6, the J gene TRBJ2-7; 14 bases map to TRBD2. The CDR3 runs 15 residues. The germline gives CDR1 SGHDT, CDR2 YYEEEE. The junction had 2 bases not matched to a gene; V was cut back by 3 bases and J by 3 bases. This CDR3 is CASSYGTSGGYEQYV. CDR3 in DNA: TGTGCCAGCAGCTACGGGACTAGCGGGGGCTACGAGCAGTACGTC.

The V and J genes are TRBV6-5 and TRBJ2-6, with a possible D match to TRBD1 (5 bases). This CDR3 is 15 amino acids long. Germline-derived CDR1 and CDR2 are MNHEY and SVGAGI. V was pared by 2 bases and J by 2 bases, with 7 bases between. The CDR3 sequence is CASSYRRAGANVLTF. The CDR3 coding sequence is TGTGCCAGCAGTTACCGCAGGGCTGGGGCCAACGTCCTGACTTTC.

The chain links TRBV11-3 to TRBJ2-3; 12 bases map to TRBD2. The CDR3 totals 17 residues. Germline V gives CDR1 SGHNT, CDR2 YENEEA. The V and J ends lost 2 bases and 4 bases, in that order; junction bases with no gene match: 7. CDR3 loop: CASSLLAGGVIADTQYF. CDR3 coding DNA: TGTGCCAGCAGCTTACTAGCGGGAGGGGTTATCGCAGATACGCAGTATTTT. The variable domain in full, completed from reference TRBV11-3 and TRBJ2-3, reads EAGVVQSPRYKIIEKKQPVAFWCNPISGHNTLYWYLQNLGQGPELLIRYENEEAVDDSQLPKDRFSAERLKGVDSTLKIQPAELGDSAVYLCASSLLAGGVIADTQYFGPGTRLTVL.

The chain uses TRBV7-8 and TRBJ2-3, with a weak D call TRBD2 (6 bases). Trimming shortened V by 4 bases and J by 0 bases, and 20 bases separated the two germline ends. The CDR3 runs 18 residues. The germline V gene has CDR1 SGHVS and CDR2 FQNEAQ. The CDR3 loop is CASSSRLELGRSTDTQYF. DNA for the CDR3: TGTGCCAGCAGCTCCCGCTTGGAATTGGGGAGGAGCACAGATACGCAGTATTTT.

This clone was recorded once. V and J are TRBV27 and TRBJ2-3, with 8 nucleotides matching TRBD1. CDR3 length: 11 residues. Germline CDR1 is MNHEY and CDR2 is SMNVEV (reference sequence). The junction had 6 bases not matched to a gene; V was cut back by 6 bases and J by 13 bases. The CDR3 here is CASRGQAREYF. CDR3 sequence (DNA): TGTGCCAGCAGGGGACAGGCCCGGGAGTATTTT.

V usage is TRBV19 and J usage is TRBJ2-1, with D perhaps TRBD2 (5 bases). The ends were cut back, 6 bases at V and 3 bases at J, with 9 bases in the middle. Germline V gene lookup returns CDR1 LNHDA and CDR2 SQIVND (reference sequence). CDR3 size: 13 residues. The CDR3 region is CASSARDYNEQFF. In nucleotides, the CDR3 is TGTGCCAGTAGCGCCCGGGACTACAATGAGCAGTTCTTC.